These 22 T cell receptor beta chains originate from one sample sequenced in a study of CD8+ T cells in alopecia areata. Following RNA extraction, reverse transcription yielded cDNA that acted as the sequencing template. TCRdb keeps only in-frame clones here, not all; method: immunoSEQ multiplex PCR. The sample consists of about 150,000 clones, 40% to 60% of them appearing once. The material was CD8+ T cells sorted from blood, obtained at week 0. These receptors were obtained from a human donor with alopecia areata.

This chain links TRBV29-1 with TRBJ2-3, with 9 bases fitting TRBD2. This CDR3 is built from 14 residues. The junction had 11 bases not matched to a gene; V was cut back by 7 bases and J by 6 bases. Germline V gene lookup returns CDR1 SQVTM and CDR2 ANQGSEA. The CDR3 DNA sequence: TGCAGCGGAAAAGCGGGGGGCCTAATGGATACGCAGTATTTT. The encoded protein is CSGKAGGLMDTQYF.

This clone was detected a few times. J is TRBJ2-7 and V is TRBV11-2; TRBD1 is a possible D gene (6 bases). Germline values: CDR1 SGHAT, CDR2 FQNNGV. V lost 5 bases and J lost 2, with 16 bases in between. The CDR3 contains 15 residues. The CDR3 coding sequence is TGTGCCAGCAGCCCCGACAGGAATCAACCCTACGAGCAGTACTTC. Its protein product is CASSPDRNQPYEQYF.

The V call is TRBV11-2, the J call TRBJ2-3; TRBD2 matches at 11 bases. After removal of 5 bases from V and 4 bases from J, the junction contained 5 bases not matched to a gene. This CDR3 is 15 amino acids long. The germline V gene has CDR1 SGHAT and CDR2 FQNNGV. The CDR3 bases are TGTGCCAGCAGCCCTAGCGGGGGGCGCGCAGATACGCAGTATTTT. Translated: CASSPSGGRADTQYF. Supplemented by reference TRBV11-2 and TRBJ2-3, the full variable domain reads EAGVAQSPRYKIIEKRQSVAFWCNPISGHATLYWYQQILGQGPKLLIQFQNNGVVDDSQLPKDRFSAERLKGVDSTLKIQPAKLEDSAVYLCASSPSGGRADTQYFGPGTRLTVL.

This clone was seen a few times. The genes are TRBV4-1 and TRBJ2-2, with a weak D call TRBD1 (6 bases). CDR1 is MGHRA and CDR2 is YSYEKL in the germline V gene. The CDR3 extends over 14 amino acids. Trimming took 1 base from V and 4 from J, leaving 7 bases between them. The CDR3 region has the DNA TGCGCCAGCAGCCAAGCACAGGGCACCGGGGAGCTGTTTTTT. Translation gives CASSQAQGTGELFF.

This chain links TRBV5-6 with TRBJ1-6, with D uncertain. There are 14 residues in the CDR3. Trimming cost V 0 bases and J 9 bases, with 10 bases left between them. In germline, CDR1 is SGHDT, CDR2 YYEEEE. The CDR3 DNA is TGTGCCAGCAGCTTGGTCGTTATCGGTTCACCCCTCCACTTT. It is translated as CASSLVVIGSPLHF.

The chain uses TRBV29-1 and TRBJ1-2; no reliable D call. The V gene lost 3 bases and the J gene lost 4 bases, with 6 bases spanning the gap. The germline gives CDR1 SQVTM, CDR2 ANQGSEA. The length of the CDR3 is 11 residues. CDR3 region: CSVEVLYGYTF. The CDR3, as DNA: TGCAGCGTTGAGGTCCTCTATGGCTACACCTTC.

The chain carries TRBV5-6 and TRBJ1-1; no firm D call. This CDR3 spans 16 amino acids. Germline values: CDR1 SGHDT, CDR2 YYEEEE. Between the trimmed V and J ends, which lost 1 base and 0 bases, there was a span of 13 bases. The DNA for the CDR3 is TGTGCCAGCAGCTTGATATCGAGCCCACTGAACACTGAAGCTTTCTTT. It translates to CASSLISSPLNTEAFF. Combining the CDR3 with reference TRBV5-6 and TRBJ1-1 gives the whole variable domain DAGVTQSPTHLIKTRGQQVTLRCSPKSGHDTVSWYQQALGQGPQFIFQYYEEEERQRGNFPDRFSGHQFPNYSSELNVNALLLGDSALYLCASSLISSPLNTEAFFGQGTRLTVV.

V and J are TRBV27 and TRBJ2-5, with D possibly TRBD2 on 6 matching bases. Germline CDR1 and CDR2: MNHEY and SMNVEV (reference sequence). The CDR3 consists of 14 residues. Trimming took off 7 bases at V and 7 bases at J, with 19 bases between the two ends. For the CDR3, the DNA is TGTGCCAGCAAGATACTCCCAAAGGAGGGGACCCAGTACTTC. It codes for CASKILPKEGTQYF.

The chain couples TRBV30 to TRBJ2-3; 8 bases map to TRBD2. CDR1 GTSNPN and CDR2 SVGIG come from the germline V gene (reference sequence). The V gene end was trimmed by 4 bases and the J gene end by 5 bases; junction bases not matched to a gene: 2. CDR3 size: 12 residues. CDR3 loop: CAWTSGRDTQYF. In nucleotides, the CDR3 is TGTGCCTGGACTAGCGGGCGAGATACGCAGTATTTT.

The gene calls are TRBV30 and TRBJ1-5; a weak D match, TRBD1 (6 bases). Per germline, CDR1 GTSNPN and CDR2 SVGIG (reference sequence). The CDR3 consists of 13 residues. Trimming cost V 0 bases and J 7 bases, with 10 bases left between them. In DNA form, the CDR3 reads TGTGCCTGGAGTGTACGTGGGGGCCAGCCCCAGCATTTT. Translating it yields CAWSVRGGQPQHF.

This chain joins TRBV10-2 and TRBJ2-3, with 11 bases that match TRBD2. The junction had 9 bases not matched to a gene; V was cut back by 8 bases and J by 2 bases. CDR3 size: 16 residues. CDR1 is WSHSY, CDR2 SAAADI, per germline. The CDR3: CASRMGLAVHTDTQYF. The CDR3 coding sequence is TGCGCCAGCCGGATGGGACTAGCGGTACACACAGATACGCAGTATTTT.

The chain uses TRBV28 and TRBJ2-3; 14 bases align to TRBD2. The J segment lost 3 bases and the V segment lost 6 bases, leaving 11 bases of the junction unmatched. The CDR3 spans 18 residues. Germline lookup yields CDR1 MDHEN and CDR2 SYDVKM. The CDR3 DNA is TGTGCCAGCAGCCACGGACTAGCGGGGGGCCTTAGAACAGATACGCAGTATTTT. Residues: CASSHGLAGGLRTDTQYF.

This clone was recorded a few times. The chain is built from TRBV7-9 and TRBJ1-2; D is undetermined. Germline assignment: CDR1 SEHNR and CDR2 FQNEAQ (reference sequence). The CDR3 covers 13 residues. V was shortened by 6 bases and J by 6 bases, with 14 bases between the two germline ends. CDR3 loop: CASRGVSVDGYTF. The CDR3 coding sequence is TGTGCCAGCAGGGGAGTGTCAGTAGATGGCTACACCTTC.

J is TRBJ1-6 and V is TRBV4-3; TRBD1 might be the D (5 bases). Trimming removed 6 bases from V and 6 bases from J, with 15 bases in between. From germline, CDR1 is LGHNA and CDR2 YSLEER. The CDR3 extends over 15 amino acids. The CDR3, as DNA: TGCGCCAGCAGTACCGGAAGGGGAGGTAATTCACCCCTCCACTTT. As protein: CASSTGRGGNSPLHF.

This chain uses TRBV29-1 with TRBJ1-2, with a weak D call TRBD1 (6 bases). Germline assignment: CDR1 SQVTM and CDR2 ANQGSEA. The V and J ends lost 4 bases and 2 bases respectively, with 20 bases between them. The CDR3 runs 16 residues. The CDR3 coding sequence is TGCAGCGTTGCCCCTGAGCAGGGGACCGAAAACTATGGCTACACCTTC. Amino acid sequence: CSVAPEQGTENYGYTF.

This rearrangement joins TRBV7-2 to TRBJ2-7, with D unclear. There are 13 residues in the CDR3. The germline V and J ends were trimmed by 2 bases and 0 bases, with 5 bases remaining between them. Germline assignment: CDR1 SGHTA and CDR2 FQGNSA. This CDR3 is CASSLQSSYEQYF. CDR3 nucleotide sequence: TGTGCCAGCAGCTTACAGAGCTCCTACGAGCAGTACTTC.

This rearrangement joins TRBV30 to TRBJ1-1, with D maybe TRBD1 (6 bases). The V end lost 1 base, the J end lost 0 bases, and 12 bases lay between the germline ends. Germline V gene lookup returns CDR1 GTSNPN and CDR2 SVGIG (reference sequence). This CDR3 comprises 15 residues. CDR3 region: CAWSDWTAMNTEAFF. CDR3 DNA: TGTGCCTGGAGTGACTGGACAGCCATGAACACTGAAGCTTTCTTT.

This clone was seen only a few times. The J gene is TRBJ1-2, the V gene TRBV7-2; 8 bases line up with TRBD1. Germline CDR1 reads SGHTA; CDR2 reads FQGNSA. Losses at the gene ends were 5 bases for V and 6 bases for J; bases not matched to a gene: 11. The CDR3 runs to 15 residues. CDR3: CASSAKDRAGNGYTF. CDR3 nucleotides: TGTGCCAGCAGCGCGAAGGACAGGGCGGGTAATGGCTACACCTTC.

This rearrangement joins TRBV7-2 to TRBJ2-7; 9 bases map to TRBD2. CDR1 is SGHTA and CDR2 is FQGNSA in the germline V gene. The CDR3 sequence is 15 residues long. V lost 5 bases and J lost 0; bases outside the gene matches: 5. CDR3 sequence reads: CASSADSGSSYEQYF. Here the CDR3 DNA reads TGTGCCAGCAGCGCCGATAGCGGGAGCTCCTACGAGCAGTACTTC. Full variable domain (missing parts from reference TRBV7-2 and TRBJ2-7): GAGVSQSPSNKVTEKGKDVELRCDPISGHTALYWYRQSLGQGLEFLIYFQGNSAPDKSGLPSDRFSAERTGGSVSTLTIQRTQQEDSAVYLCASSADSGSSYEQYFGPGTRLTVT.

This clone was counted a single time. V gene TRBV30 combines with J gene TRBJ2-1; 8 bases agree with TRBD1. From germline, CDR1 is GTSNPN and CDR2 SVGIG (reference sequence). Trimming took 5 bases from V and 8 from J; bases not matched to a gene: 11. The CDR3 has 14 amino acids. As DNA, the CDR3 is TGTGCCTGGTCTCCGGGACAGGCATTGGATGAGCAGTTCTTC. Its protein is CAWSPGQALDEQFF.

The chain uses TRBV4-1 and TRBJ2-7, with TRBD1 matching 10 bases. Germline lookup yields CDR1 MGHRA and CDR2 YSYEKL. This CDR3 has 15 residues. V lost 1 base and J lost 2; bases outside the gene matches: 2. The CDR3 DNA is TGCGCCAGCAGCCAAGGACAGGGGGCAACCTACGAGCAGTACTTC. Protein: CASSQGQGATYEQYF.

This clone came up a few times. The chain couples TRBV29-1 to TRBJ2-7; 7 bases fit TRBD1. The CDR3 sequence is 15 residues long. Trimming removed 1 base from V and 3 bases from J; junction bases left unmatched: 9. Germline CDR1 and CDR2: SQVTM and ANQGSEA. CDR3 amino acids: CSVEAQGITGYEQYF. CDR3 sequence (DNA): TGCAGCGTTGAAGCACAGGGGATCACCGGCTACGAGCAGTACTTC.